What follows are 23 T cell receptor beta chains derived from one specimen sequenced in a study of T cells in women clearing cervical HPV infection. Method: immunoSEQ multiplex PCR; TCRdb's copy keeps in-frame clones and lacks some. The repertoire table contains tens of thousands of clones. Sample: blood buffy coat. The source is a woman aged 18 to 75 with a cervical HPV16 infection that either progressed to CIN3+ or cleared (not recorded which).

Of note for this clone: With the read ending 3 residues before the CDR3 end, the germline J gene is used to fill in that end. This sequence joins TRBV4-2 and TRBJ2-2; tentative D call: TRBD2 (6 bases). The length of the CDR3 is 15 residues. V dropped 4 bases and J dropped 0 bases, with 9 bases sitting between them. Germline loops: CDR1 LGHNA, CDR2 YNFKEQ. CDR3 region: CASSLERANTGELFF. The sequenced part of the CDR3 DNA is TGTGCCAGCAGCCTAGAGCGGGCGAACACCGGGGAG.

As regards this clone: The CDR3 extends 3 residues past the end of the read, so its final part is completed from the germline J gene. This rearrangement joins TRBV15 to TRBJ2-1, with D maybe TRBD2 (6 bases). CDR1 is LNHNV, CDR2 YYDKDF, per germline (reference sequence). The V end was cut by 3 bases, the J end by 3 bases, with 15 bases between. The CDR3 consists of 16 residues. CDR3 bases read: TGTGCCACCAGCAGCACAAGCGGGTGGATCTACAATGAG. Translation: CATSSTSGWIYNE. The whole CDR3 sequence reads CATSSTSGWIYNEQFF.

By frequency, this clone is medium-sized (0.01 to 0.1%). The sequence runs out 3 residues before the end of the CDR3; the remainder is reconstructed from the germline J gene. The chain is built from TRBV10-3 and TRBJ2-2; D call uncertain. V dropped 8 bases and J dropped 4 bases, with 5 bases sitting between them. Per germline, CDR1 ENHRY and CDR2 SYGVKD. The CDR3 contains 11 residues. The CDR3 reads CAIYSTGELFF. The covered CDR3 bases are TGTGCCATCTACAGCACCGGGGAG.

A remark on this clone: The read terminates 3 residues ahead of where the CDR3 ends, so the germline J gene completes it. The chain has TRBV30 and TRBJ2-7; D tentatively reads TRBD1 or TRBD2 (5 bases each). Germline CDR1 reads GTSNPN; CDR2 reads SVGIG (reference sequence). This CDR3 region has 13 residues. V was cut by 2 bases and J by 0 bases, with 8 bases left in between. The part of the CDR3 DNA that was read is TGTGCCTGGAGTCCAGGGAGCTCCTACGAG. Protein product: CAWSPGSSYE. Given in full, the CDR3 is CAWSPGSSYEQYF.

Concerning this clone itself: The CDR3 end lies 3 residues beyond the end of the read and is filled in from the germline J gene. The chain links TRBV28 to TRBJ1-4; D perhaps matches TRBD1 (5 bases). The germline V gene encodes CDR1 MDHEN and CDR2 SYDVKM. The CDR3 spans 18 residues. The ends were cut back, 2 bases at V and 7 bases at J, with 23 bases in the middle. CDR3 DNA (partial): TGTGCCAGCAGTTTACCCCCATCTCGGGCAGGGTGGGGTGAAAAA. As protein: CASSLPPSRAGWGEK. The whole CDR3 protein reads CASSLPPSRAGWGEKLFF.

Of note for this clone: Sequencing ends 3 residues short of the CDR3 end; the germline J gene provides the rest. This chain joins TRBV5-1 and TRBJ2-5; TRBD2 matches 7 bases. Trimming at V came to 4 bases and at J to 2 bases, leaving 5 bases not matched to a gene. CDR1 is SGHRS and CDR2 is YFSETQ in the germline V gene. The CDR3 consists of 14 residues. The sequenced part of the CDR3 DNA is TGCGCCAGCAGCCCCGGACTAGTTCAAGAGACC. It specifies CASSPGLVQET. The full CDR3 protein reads CASSPGLVQETQYF. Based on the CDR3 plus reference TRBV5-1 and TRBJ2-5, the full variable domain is KAGVTQTPRYLIKTRGQQVTLSCSPISGHRSVSWYQQTPGQGLQFLFEYFSETQRNKGNFPGRFSGRQFSNSRSEMNVSTLELGDSALYLCASSPGLVQETQYFGPGTRLLVL.

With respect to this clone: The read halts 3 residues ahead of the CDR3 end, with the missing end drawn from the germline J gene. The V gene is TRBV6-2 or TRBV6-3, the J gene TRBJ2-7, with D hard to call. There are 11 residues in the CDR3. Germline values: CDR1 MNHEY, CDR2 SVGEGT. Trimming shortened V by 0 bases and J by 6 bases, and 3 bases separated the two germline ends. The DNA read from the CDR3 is TGTGCCAGCAGTTACTCAGGCGAG. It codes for CASSYSGE. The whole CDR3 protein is CASSYSGEQYF.

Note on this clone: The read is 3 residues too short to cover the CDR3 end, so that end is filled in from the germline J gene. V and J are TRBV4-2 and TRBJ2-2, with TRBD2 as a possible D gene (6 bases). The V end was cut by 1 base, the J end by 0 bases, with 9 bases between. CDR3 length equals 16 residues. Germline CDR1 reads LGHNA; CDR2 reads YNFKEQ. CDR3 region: CASSQGDSSNTGELFF. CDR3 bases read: TGTGCCAGCAGCCAAGGGGACTCGTCGAACACCGGGGAG.

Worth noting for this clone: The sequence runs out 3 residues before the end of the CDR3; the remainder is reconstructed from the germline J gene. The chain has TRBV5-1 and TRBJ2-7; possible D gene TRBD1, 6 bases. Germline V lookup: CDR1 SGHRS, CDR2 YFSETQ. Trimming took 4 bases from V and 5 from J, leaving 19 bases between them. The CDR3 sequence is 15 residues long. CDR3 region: CASSLGQGFMDEQYF. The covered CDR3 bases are TGCGCCAGCAGCCTTGGTCAGGGGTTTATGGACGAG.

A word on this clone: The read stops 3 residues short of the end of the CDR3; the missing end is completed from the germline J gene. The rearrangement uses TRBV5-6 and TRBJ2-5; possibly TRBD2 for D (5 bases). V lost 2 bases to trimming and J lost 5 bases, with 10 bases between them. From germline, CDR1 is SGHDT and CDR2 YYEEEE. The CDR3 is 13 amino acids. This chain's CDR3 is CASSFPTGETQYF. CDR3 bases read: TGTGCCAGCAGCTTCCCCACGGGGGAGACC.

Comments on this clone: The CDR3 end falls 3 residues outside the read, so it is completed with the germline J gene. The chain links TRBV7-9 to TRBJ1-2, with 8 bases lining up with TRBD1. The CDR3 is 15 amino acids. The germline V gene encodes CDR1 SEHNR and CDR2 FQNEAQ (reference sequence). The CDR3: CASSLALGQGGGYTF. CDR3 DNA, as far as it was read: TGTGCCAGCAGCTTAGCCCTCGGACAGGGCGGCGGC.

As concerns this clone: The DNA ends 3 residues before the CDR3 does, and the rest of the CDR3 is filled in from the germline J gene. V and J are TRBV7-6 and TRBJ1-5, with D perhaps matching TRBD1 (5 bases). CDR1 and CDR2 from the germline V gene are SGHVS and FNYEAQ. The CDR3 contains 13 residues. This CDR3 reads CASSPTNGGPQHF. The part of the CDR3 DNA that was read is TGTGCCAGCAGCCCTACAAACGGGGGTCCC.

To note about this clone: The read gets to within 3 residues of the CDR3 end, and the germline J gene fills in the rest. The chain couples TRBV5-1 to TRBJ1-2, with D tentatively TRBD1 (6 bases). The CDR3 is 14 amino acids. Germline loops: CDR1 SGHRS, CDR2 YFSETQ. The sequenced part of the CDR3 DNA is TGCGCCAGCGCCAGGAGCCAGGGGTCTGACGAC. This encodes CASARSQGSDD. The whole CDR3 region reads CASARSQGSDDYTF.

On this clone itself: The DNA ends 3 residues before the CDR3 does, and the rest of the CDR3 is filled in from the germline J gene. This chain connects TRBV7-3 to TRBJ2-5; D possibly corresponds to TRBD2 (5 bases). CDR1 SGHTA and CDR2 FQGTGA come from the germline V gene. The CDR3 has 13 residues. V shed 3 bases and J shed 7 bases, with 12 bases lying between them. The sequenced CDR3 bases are TGTGCCAGCAGCTTGGGTTATCGGGGGACC. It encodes CASSLGYRGT. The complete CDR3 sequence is CASSLGYRGTQYF.

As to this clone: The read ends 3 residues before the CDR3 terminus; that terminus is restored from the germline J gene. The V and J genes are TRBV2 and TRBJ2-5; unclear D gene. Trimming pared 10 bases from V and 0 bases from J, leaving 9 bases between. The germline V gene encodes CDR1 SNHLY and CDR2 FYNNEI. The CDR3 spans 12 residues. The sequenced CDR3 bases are TGTGCCACCCTTAACTACCAAGAGACC. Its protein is CATLNYQET. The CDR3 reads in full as CATLNYQETQYF.

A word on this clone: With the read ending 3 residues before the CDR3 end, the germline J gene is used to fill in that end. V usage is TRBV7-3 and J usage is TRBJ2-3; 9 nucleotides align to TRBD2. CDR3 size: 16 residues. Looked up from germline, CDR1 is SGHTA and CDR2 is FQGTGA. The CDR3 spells CASSLNGGRARETQYF. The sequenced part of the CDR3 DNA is TGTGCCAGCAGCTTAAATGGCGGGAGGGCCAGAGAGACG.

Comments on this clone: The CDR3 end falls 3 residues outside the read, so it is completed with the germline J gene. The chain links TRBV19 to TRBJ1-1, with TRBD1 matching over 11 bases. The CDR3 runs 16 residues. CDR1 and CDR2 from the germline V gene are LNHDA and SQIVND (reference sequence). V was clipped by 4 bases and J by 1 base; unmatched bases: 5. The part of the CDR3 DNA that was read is TGTGCCAGTAGTACTGGGACAGGGGGACCGAACACTGAA. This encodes CASSTGTGGPNTE. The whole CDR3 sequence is CASSTGTGGPNTEAFF.

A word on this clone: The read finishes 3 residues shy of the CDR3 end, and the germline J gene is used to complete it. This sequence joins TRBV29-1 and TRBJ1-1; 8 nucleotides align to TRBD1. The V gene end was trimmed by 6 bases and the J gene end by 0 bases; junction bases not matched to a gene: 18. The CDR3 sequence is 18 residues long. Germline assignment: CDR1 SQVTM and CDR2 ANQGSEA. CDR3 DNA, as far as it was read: TGCAGCGTCAGACCGGGACAGGCTCCCGAAAGCATGAACACTGAA. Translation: CSVRPGQAPESMNTE. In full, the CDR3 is CSVRPGQAPESMNTEAFF.

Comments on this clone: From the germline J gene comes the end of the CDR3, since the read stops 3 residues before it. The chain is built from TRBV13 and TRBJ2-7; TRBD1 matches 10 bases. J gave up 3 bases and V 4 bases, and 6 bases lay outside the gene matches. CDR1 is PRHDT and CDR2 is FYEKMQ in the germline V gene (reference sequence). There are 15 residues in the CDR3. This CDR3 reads CASSSLRDRGYEQYF. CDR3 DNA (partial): TGTGCCAGCAGCTCACTCCGGGACAGGGGCTACGAG.

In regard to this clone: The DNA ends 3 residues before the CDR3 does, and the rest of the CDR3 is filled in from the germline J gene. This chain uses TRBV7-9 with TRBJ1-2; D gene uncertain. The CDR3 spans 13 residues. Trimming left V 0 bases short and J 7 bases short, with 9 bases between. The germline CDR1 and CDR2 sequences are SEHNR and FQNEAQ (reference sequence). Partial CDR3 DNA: TGTGCCAGCAGCTTAGCGCTAGGTAGTGGC. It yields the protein CASSLALGSG. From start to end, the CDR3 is CASSLALGSGYTF.

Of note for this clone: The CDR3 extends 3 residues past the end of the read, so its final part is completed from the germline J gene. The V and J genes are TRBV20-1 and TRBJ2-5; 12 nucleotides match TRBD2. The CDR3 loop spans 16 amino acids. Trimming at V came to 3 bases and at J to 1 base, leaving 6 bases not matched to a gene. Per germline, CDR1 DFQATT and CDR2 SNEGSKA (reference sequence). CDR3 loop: CSASLGLAGIQETQYF. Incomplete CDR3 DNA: TGCAGTGCTAGTTTAGGACTAGCGGGGATCCAAGAGACC.

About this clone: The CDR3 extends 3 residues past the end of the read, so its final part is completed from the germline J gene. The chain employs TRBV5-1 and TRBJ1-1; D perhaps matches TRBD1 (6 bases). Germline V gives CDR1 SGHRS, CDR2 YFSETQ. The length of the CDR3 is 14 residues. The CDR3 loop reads CASSPDTPGTMAFF. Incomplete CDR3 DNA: TGCGCCAGCAGCCCGGACACCCCCGGGACAATG.

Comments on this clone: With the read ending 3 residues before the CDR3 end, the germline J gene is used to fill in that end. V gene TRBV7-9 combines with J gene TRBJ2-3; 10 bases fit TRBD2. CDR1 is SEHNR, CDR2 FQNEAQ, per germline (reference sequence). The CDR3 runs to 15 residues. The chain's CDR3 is CASSSSSGGPPPQYF. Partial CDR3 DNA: TGTGCCAGCAGCTCCTCTAGCGGGGGCCCTCCTCCG.